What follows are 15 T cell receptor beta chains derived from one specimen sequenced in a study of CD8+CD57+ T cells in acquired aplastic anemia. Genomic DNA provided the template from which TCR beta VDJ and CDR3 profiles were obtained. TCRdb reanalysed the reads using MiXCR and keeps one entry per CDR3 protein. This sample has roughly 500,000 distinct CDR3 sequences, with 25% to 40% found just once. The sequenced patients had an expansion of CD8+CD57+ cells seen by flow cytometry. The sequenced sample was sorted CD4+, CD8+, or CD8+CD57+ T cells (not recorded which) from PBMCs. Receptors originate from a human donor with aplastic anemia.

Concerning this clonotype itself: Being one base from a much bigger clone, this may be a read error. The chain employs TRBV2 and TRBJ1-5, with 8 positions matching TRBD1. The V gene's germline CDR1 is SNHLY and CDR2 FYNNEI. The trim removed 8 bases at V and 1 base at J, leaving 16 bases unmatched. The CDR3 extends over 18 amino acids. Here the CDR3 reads CASRPSYSWTGSNQPQHF. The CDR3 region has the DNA TGTGCCAGCCGTCCATCATACTCGTGGACAGGGAGCAATCAGCCCCAGCATTTT.

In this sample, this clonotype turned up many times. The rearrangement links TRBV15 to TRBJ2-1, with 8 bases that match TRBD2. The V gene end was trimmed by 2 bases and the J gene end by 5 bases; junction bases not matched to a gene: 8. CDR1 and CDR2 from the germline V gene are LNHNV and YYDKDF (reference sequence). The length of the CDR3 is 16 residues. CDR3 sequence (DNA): TGTGCCACCAGCAGACGAGTCGGGGGGGAAGACAATGAGCAGTTCTTC. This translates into CATSRRVGGEDNEQFF.

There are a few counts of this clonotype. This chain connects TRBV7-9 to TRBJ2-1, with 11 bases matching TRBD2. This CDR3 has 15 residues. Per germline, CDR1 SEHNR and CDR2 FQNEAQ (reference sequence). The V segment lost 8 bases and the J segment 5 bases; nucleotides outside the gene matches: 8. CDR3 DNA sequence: TGTGCCAGCGGAACACTAGCGGGAGCTAACAATGAGCAGTTCTTC. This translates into CASGTLAGANNEQFF.

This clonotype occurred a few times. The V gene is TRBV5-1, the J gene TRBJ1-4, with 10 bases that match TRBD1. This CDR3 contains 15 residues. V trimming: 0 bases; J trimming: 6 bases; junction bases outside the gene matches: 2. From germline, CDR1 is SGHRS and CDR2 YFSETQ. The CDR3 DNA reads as TGCGCCAGCAGCTTGGACGGGACAGGGGATGAAAAACTGTTTTTT. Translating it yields CASSLDGTGDEKLFF.

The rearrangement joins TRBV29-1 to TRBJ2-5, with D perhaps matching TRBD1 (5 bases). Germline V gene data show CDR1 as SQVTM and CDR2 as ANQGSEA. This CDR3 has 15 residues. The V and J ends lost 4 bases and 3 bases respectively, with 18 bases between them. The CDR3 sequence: CSVVLTASSKETQYF. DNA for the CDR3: TGCAGCGTTGTACTGACAGCCTCTTCAAAAGAGACCCAGTACTTC.

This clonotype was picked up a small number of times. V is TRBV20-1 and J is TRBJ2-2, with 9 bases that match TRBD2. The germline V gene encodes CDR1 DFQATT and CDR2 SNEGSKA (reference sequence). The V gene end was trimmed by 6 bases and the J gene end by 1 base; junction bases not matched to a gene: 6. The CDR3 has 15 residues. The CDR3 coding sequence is TGCAGTGCCCGTGCTAGCGGGGAGAACACCGGGGAGCTGTTTTTT. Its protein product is CSARASGENTGELFF.

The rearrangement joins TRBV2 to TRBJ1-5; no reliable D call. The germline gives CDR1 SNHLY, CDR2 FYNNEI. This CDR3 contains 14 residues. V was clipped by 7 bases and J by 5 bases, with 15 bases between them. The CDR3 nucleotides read TGTGCCAGCACCTCCCGAGGCAGAGATCAGCCCCAGCATTTT. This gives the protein CASTSRGRDQPQHF. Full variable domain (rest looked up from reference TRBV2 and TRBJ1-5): EPEVTQTPSHQVTQMGQEVILRCVPISNHLYFYWYRQILGQKVEFLVSFYNNEISEKSEIFDDQFSVERPDGSNFTLKIRSTKLEDSAMYFCASTSRGRDQPQHFGDGTRLSIL.

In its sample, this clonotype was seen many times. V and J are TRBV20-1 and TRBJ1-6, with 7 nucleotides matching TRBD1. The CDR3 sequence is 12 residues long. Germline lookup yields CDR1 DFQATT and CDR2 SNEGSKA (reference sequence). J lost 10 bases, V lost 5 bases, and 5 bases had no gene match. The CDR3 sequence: CSAATGNSPLHF. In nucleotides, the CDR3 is TGCAGTGCTGCGACAGGGAACTCACCCCTCCACTTT.

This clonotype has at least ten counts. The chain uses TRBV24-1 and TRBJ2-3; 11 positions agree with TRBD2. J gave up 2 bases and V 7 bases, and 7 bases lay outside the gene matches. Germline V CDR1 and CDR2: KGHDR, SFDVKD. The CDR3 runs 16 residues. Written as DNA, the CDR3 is TGTGCCACCAGAGGTATACTAGCGGGGGACACAGATACGCAGTATTTT. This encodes CATRGILAGDTDTQYF.

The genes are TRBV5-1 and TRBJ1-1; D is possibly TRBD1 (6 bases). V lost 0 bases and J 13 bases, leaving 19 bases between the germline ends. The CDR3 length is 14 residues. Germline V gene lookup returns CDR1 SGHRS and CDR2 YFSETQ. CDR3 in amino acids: CASSLGGQWKRGFF. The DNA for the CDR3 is TGCGCCAGCAGCTTGGGTGGACAGTGGAAAAGAGGTTTCTTT.

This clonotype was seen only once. CDR3 sequence reads: CASSLGQTSGLPTQYF. The CDR3 DNA reads TGCGCCAGCAGCTTGGGACAGACTAGCGGGCTTCCAACCCAGTACTTC. The chain links TRBV5-1 to TRBJ2-5, with 10 bases lining up with TRBD2. This CDR3 is built from 16 residues. V shed 0 bases, J shed 8 bases, and the junction held 10 bases outside the gene matches. The germline V gene has CDR1 SGHRS and CDR2 YFSETQ.

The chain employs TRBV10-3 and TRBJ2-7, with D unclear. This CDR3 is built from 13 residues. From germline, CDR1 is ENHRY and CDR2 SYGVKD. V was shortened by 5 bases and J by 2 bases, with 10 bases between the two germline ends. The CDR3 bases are TGTGCCATCAGTCTCAACTCCGCCTACGAGCAGTACTTC. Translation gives CAISLNSAYEQYF.

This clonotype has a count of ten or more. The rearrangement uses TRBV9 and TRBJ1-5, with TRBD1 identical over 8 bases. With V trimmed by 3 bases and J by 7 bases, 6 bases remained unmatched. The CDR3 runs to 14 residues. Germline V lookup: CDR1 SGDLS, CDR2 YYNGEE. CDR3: CASSAGQGGQPQHF. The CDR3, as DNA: TGTGCCAGCAGCGCCGGACAGGGAGGGCAGCCCCAGCATTTT.

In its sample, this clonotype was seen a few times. CDR3 nucleotide sequence: TGCAGTGCTTATAACGGTTCCTACGAGCAGTACTTC. It specifies CSAYNGSYEQYF. The rearrangement uses TRBV20-1 and TRBJ2-7, with D uncertain. The CDR3 sequence is 12 residues long. The ends were cut back, 5 bases at V and 1 base at J, with 9 bases in the middle. Germline values: CDR1 DFQATT, CDR2 SNEGSKA (reference sequence).

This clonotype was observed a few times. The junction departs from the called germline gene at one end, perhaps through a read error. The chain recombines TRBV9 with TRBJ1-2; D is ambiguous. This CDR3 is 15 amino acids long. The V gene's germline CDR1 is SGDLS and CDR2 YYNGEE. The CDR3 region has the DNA TGTGCCCGCAGCCAAGATCGGGTAGGGAACTATGGCTACACCTTC. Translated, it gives CARSQDRVGNYGYTF.